Listed below are T cell receptor beta chains from one sample, sequenced in a study of response to subunit inactivated influenza vaccine. TCRdb reanalysed the RT-PCR reads using MiXCR and keeps one entry per CDR3 protein. The sample consists of approximately 520,000 distinct CDR3 sequences, roughly 23% of them appearing once. Sequences were derived from CD4+ T cells sorted from PBMCs, sampled more than 4 days after vaccination. Receptor source: a man between 45 and 60 years old who received an inactivated influenza vaccine. CDR3s include the opening cysteine and the closing phenylalanine or tryptophan. Fields, in order: J gene, V gene, clone size, D gene, CDR3 protein, CDR3 DNA. D genes are given only for firm matches. Only some rows state a clone size, as once, few, many or a class for expanded clones.

>TRBJ2-1|TRBV12-3/TRBV12-4|NA|TRBD2
CASSLAGLAGVNEQFF
TGTGCCAGCAGTCTGGCGGGACTAGCGGGAGTAAATGAGCAGTTCTTC
>TRBJ2-7|TRBV10-3|NA|NA
CAISGDRRSGGNKYEQYF
TGTGCCATCAGTGGGGACAGGAGGAGCGGGGGGAACAAATACGAGCAGTACTTC
>TRBJ2-6|TRBV3-1|few|NA
CASSQFGANVLTF
TGTGCCAGCAGCCAATTCGGGGCCAACGTCCTGACTTTC
>TRBJ1-2|TRBV9|NA|NA
CASSVTAGYGYTF
TGTGCCAGCAGCGTCACAGCGGGTTATGGCTACACCTTC
>TRBJ2-1|TRBV9|NA|NA
CASSVGPGTNEQFF
TGTGCCAGCAGCGTAGGTCCGGGGACCAATGAGCAGTTCTTC
>TRBJ2-3|TRBV7-8|few|TRBD2
CASSQPGLVLF
TGTGCCAGCAGCCAACCGGGACTAGTACTTTTT
>TRBJ2-1|TRBV7-2|few|NA
CASSLAAVSSYNEQFF
TGTGCCAGCAGCTTAGCAGCGGTGAGCTCCTACAATGAGCAGTTCTTC
>TRBJ2-5|TRBV20-1|many|TRBD2
CSASRTSQETQYF
TGCAGTGCTAGCCGGACTAGTCAGGAGACCCAGTACTTC
>TRBJ1-6|TRBV4-3|few|NA
CASSQETDPNSPLHF
TGCGCCAGCAGCCAAGAAACGGACCCTAATTCACCCCTCCACTTT
>TRBJ2-7|TRBV11-2|NA|NA
CASSLSFSSYEQYF
TGTGCCAGCAGCTTAAGTTTCTCCTCCTACGAGCAGTACTTC
>TRBJ2-3|TRBV20-1|NA|NA
CSAPTGPRGTDTQYF
TGCAGTGCGCCAACAGGTCCTCGGGGCACAGATACGCAGTATTTT
>TRBJ1-6|TRBV7-2|few|NA
CASSQDSNSPLHF
TGTGCCAGCAGCCAGGACTCAAATTCACCCCTCCACTTT
>TRBJ2-3|TRBV7-2|once|NA
CASSLGTPGWRADTQYF
TGTGCCAGCAGCTTAGGGACCCCGGGGTGGCGCGCAGATACGCAGTATTTT
>TRBJ2-1|TRBV20-1|NA|TRBD1
CSAKPGQYNEQFF
TGCAGTGCTAAACCGGGACAGTACAATGAGCAGTTCTTC
>TRBJ1-5|TRBV7-9|NA|TRBD1
CASSLTGDNQPQHF
TGTGCCAGCAGCCTAACAGGGGACAATCAGCCCCAGCATTTT
>TRBJ2-2|TRBV10-3|NA|TRBD2
CAISSGGNTGELFF
TGTGCCATCAGTAGCGGGGGGAACACCGGGGAGCTGTTTTTT
>TRBJ2-7|TRBV29-1|few|NA
CSVRAYEQYF
TGCAGCGTTAGAGCATACGAGCAGTACTTC
>TRBJ2-7|TRBV29-1|NA|TRBD2
CSVPPPGAGVTYEQYF
TGCAGCGTCCCCCCACCGGGTGCGGGAGTTACCTACGAGCAGTACTTC
>TRBJ1-1|TRBV20-1|few|NA
CSAAKMNTEAFF
TGCAGTGCTGCCAAGATGAACACTGAAGCTTTCTTT
>TRBJ2-7|TRBV18|NA|TRBD1
CASSPGTGGVEQYF
TGTGCCAGCTCCCCCGGGACAGGGGGCGTCGAGCAGTACTTC
>TRBJ1-2|TRBV12-3/TRBV12-4|NA|TRBD1
CASSLGQRGGYTF
TGTGCCAGCAGTTTGGGACAGCGGGGAGGCTACACCTTC
>TRBJ2-1|TRBV11-2|NA|TRBD2
CASSEFKTSGNNEQFF
TGTGCCAGCAGCGAATTTAAGACTAGCGGGAACAATGAGCAGTTCTTC
>TRBJ1-5|TRBV20-1|few|NA
CSARDSPNQPQHF
TGCAGTGCTCGTGACAGCCCCAATCAGCCCCAGCATTTT
>TRBJ2-5|TRBV5-1|NA|NA
CASSPGRFTQYF
TGCGCCAGCAGCCCGGGCCGGTTCACCCAGTACTTC
>TRBJ2-7|TRBV2|NA|TRBD1
CASSERGGDSYEQYF
TGTGCCAGCAGTGAACGAGGGGGCGACTCCTACGAGCAGTACTTC
>TRBJ2-7|TRBV11-2|NA|NA
CASSFRTPYEQYF
TGTGCCAGCAGCTTCCGGACACCCTACGAGCAGTACTTC
>TRBJ2-7|TRBV6-2/TRBV6-3|NA|TRBD1
CASRFGQGLHYEQYF
TGTGCCAGCAGGTTCGGACAGGGCCTACACTACGAGCAGTACTTC
>TRBJ1-1|TRBV29-1|few|NA
CSVEGMNTEAFF
TGCAGCGTTGAGGGCATGAACACTGAAGCTTTCTTT
>TRBJ1-2|TRBV27|NA|NA
CASSLRMGYGYTF
TGTGCCAGCAGTTTAAGAATGGGCTATGGCTACACCTTC
>TRBJ2-3|TRBV29-1|few|TRBD2
CSVVLGTSGRRDTQYF
TGCAGCGTTGTGTTGGGGACTAGCGGGAGAAGGGATACGCAGTATTTT
>TRBJ2-5|TRBV7-9|NA|NA
CASSWRGLQETQYF
TGTGCCAGCAGCTGGAGGGGCCTCCAAGAGACCCAGTACTTC
>TRBJ2-2|TRBV20-1|many|NA
CSARPQGTGELFF
TGCAGTGCTAGACCGCAGGGGACCGGGGAGCTGTTTTTT
>TRBJ2-3|TRBV10-2|few|NA
CASMLGGLSTDTQYF
TGCGCCAGCATGTTAGGGGGACTTAGCACAGATACGCAGTATTTT
>TRBJ1-6|TRBV5-1|NA|NA
CASSLEAAYNSHLHF
TGCGCCAGCAGCTTGGAGGCAGCCTATAATTCACACCTCCACTTT
>TRBJ2-7|TRBV5-1|few|NA
CASSLAFTENLSYEQYF
TGCGCCAGCAGCTTGGCCTTTACGGAAAACCTCTCCTACGAGCAGTACTTC
>TRBJ2-1|TRBV5-1|NA|NA
CASSWGTGRGDEQFF
TGCGCCAGCAGCTGGGGGACGGGAAGGGGCGATGAGCAGTTCTTC
>TRBJ2-7|TRBV12-3/TRBV12-4|few|NA
CASSLDSQGYEQYF
TGTGCCAGCAGTTTAGATTCCCAGGGCTACGAGCAGTACTTC
>TRBJ2-3|TRBV5-1|NA|TRBD1
CASSLWRGTGFTDTQYF
TGCGCCAGCAGCTTATGGCGAGGGACAGGGTTCACAGATACGCAGTATTTT
>TRBJ2-7|TRBV29-1|NA|TRBD2
CSVDSGTSAHYEQYF
TGCAGCGTTGATTCCGGGACTAGCGCCCACTACGAGCAGTACTTC
>TRBJ2-1|TRBV24-1|few|TRBD1
CATSDSQRQGLNEQFF
TGTGCCACCAGTGATTCGCAAAGACAGGGGCTGAATGAGCAGTTCTTC
>TRBJ2-5|TRBV6-2/TRBV6-3|NA|NA
CASREGVSQETQYF
TGTGCCAGCCGAGAGGGGGTTTCCCAAGAGACCCAGTACTTC
>TRBJ2-2|TRBV4-2|NA|NA
CASSQDFYTGELFF
TGTGCCAGCAGCCAAGATTTCTACACCGGGGAGCTGTTTTTT
>TRBJ2-1|TRBV14|many|TRBD2
CASSPTVTSGPYNEQFF
TGTGCCAGCAGCCCCACCGTTACTAGCGGGCCTTACAATGAGCAGTTCTTC